This T cell receptor (beta chain) was sequenced in a study of blood T cell repertoires in COVID-19. Followed longitudinally, the Seattle patients had been enrolled during active infection. This clone occurred once. Original processing methods: Amplification of reference gene primers was used by the study to estimate nucleated cell counts. Profiled with immunoSEQ multiplex PCR; TCRdb holds only in-frame clones, not every one. V and J calls and clone size are copied from that table; D and trimming were computed from the DNA. The table includes about 180,000 clones, 75% to 90% detected once. The receptor was isolated from a woman aged 65 to 85 with COVID-19, enrolled during active disease. Sample: peripheral blood.

The CDR3 DNA sequence: TGCAGCGTTGAATGGGCAGGGGCCGGGGACACTGAAGCTTTCTTT. Its protein product is CSVEWAGAGDTEAFF. The genes are TRBV29-1 and TRBJ1-1; a weak D match, TRBD1 (6 bases). Trimming pared 2 bases from V and 3 bases from J, leaving 16 bases between. The CDR3 is 15 residues long. CDR1 is SQVTM and CDR2 is ANQGSEA in the germline V gene.